This TCR beta chain was captured by sequencing in a study of T-cell reconstitution after alpha-beta-depleted transplantation in children. Points from the study as a whole: T cells produced anew were the main source of T-cell counts and diversity one year after transplant. Surviving thymic progenitors and recipient T cells were the source of high TCRbeta diversity at day 60 in some patients. Roughly two months post-transplant, alpha-beta T cells reportedly originated from several hundred graft clones that had expanded.

Concerning this clonotype: Its antigen is not identified.

The CDR3 spans 16 residues. Deletions cut 5 bases from V and 0 bases from J, with 15 bases between. It was with unique molecular identifiers that the TCRbeta library was prepared. TCRdb reprocessed the PCR reads via MiXCR and lists one record per CDR3 protein. Of about a million distinct CDR3 sequences listed, less than 30% are singletons. This receptor was taken from a boy less than two years old who had a stem cell transplant for SCID, so the T cells may come from the graft donor. The material sequenced was PBMCs, mostly from graft donor cells, taken 360 days after TCRalphabeta/CD19-depleted stem cell transplant. This sequence joins TRBV12-3 or TRBV12-4 and TRBJ2-3; D is unresolved. The CDR3: CASSRLLGGSTDTQYF. In DNA, the CDR3 is TGTGCCAGCAGTCGCCTCCTTGGCGGAAGCACAGATACGCAGTATTTT.